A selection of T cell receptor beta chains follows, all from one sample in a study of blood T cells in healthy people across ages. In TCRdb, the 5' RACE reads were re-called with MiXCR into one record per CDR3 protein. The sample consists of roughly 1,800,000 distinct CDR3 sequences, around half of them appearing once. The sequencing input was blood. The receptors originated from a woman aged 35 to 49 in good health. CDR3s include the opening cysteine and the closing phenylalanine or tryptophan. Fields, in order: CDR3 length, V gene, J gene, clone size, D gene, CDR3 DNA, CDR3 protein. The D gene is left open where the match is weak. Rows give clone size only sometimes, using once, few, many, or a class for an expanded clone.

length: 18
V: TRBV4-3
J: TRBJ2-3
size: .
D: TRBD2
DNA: TGCGCCAGCAGCCAAGGTCGTCTAGCGGGGGGTTTGGCAGATACGCAGTATTTT
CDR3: CASSQGRLAGGLADTQYF

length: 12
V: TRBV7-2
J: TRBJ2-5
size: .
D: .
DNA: TGTGCCAGCAGCTTAGAGATAGGGGCCCAGTACTTC
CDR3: CASSLEIGAQYF

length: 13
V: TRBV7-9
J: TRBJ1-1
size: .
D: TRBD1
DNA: TGTGCCAGCAGCTCCCGGGACAGAACTGAAGCTTTCTTT
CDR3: CASSSRDRTEAFF

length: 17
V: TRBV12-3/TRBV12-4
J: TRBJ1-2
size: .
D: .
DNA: TGTGCCAGCAGTTTAGCGCGAATGGGGCAGGCCTACTATGGCTACACCTTC
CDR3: CASSLARMGQAYYGYTF

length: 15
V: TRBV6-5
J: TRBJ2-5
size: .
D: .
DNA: TGTGCCAGCAGTTACTCGAACTGGGGCCAAGAGACCCAGTACTTC
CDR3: CASSYSNWGQETQYF

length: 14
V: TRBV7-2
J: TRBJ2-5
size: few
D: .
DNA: TGTGCCAGCAGCTTAGGTGGGAACGAAGAGACCCAGTACTTC
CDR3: CASSLGGNEETQYF

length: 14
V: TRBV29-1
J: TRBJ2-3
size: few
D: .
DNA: TGCAGCGGGAGAGGGTCTTTGGTTTTGGATACGCAGTATTTT
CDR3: CSGRGSLVLDTQYF

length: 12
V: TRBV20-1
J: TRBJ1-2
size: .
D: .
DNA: TGCAGTGCTCTCCGGGGAATCGGTGGCTACACCTTC
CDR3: CSALRGIGGYTF

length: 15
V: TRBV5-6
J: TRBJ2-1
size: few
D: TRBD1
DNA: TGTGCCAGCAGCCTAACAGGGGGACCACGCAATGAGCAGTTCTTC
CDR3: CASSLTGGPRNEQFF

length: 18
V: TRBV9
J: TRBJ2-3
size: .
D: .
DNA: TGTGCCAGCAGCGAACAGAACGTTGTACGACCTAGCACAGATACGCAGTATTTT
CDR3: CASSEQNVVRPSTDTQYF

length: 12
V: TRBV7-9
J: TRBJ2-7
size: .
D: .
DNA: TGTGCCAGCAGCTTAGGGACGAAGGAGCAGTACTTC
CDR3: CASSLGTKEQYF

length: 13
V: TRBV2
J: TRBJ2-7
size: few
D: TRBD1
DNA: TGTGCCAGCAGTTTAATACAGGGGAACGAGCAGTACTTC
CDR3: CASSLIQGNEQYF

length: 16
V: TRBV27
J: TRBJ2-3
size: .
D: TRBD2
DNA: TGTGCCAGCAGTTTATCCAGCGGGGGGGCTACCGGTACGCAGTATTTT
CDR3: CASSLSSGGATGTQYF

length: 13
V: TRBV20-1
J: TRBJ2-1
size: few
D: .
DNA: TGCAGTCCACCGGGGCACTCCTACAATGAGCAGTTCTTC
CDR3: CSPPGHSYNEQFF

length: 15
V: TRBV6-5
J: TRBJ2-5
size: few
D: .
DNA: TGTGCCAGCAGTTACTCCCGGGTTATGAGGGAGACCCAGTACTTC
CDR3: CASSYSRVMRETQYF

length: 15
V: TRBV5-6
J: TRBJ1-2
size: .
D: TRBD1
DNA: TGTGCCAGCAGCTTCGAAACAGGGGGCGCCGATGGCTACACCTTC
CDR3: CASSFETGGADGYTF

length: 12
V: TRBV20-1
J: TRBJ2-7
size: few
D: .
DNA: TGCAGTGCTAGACCCCCAGGGAACGAGCAGTACTTC
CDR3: CSARPPGNEQYF

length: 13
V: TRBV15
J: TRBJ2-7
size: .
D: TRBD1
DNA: TGTGCCACCAGCCCCGGGACAGCTTACGAGCAGTACTTC
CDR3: CATSPGTAYEQYF

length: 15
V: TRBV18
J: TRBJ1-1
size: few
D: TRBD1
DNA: TGTGCCAGCTCCGAAAAGAGGGGGCGTGTTTCTGAAGCTTTCTTT
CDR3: CASSEKRGRVSEAFF

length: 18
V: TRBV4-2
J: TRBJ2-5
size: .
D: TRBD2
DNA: TGTGCCAGCAGCCTCTCGCGTAGCGGGGACTCCTCGGCAGAGACCCAGTACTTC
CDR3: CASSLSRSGDSSAETQYF

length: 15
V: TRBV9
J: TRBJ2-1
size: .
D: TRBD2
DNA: TGTGCCAGCAGCCCCCTTAGCGGGCTTTACAATGAGCAGTTCTTC
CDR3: CASSPLSGLYNEQFF

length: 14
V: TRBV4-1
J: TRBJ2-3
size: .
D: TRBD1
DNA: TGCGCCAGCAGCCAAGAAGTGACAGGGGCCACGCAGTATTTT
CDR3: CASSQEVTGATQYF

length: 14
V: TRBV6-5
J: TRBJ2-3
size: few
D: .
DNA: TGTGCCAGCAGGGACGGGTTAATTACAGATACGCAGTATTTT
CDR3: CASRDGLITDTQYF